This TCR beta chain was found in a study of Graves' ophthalmopathy and Graves' hyperthyroidism. This clonotype was observed a few times. RNA transcripts were the source from which TCR beta CDR3 regions were amplified. The first-round RT-PCR employed HTBI primers together with the Qiagen OneStep RT-PCR kit. A multiplex PCR was then performed as the second round. TCRdb reanalysed the multiplex PCR reads using MiXCR and keeps one entry per CDR3 protein. The sample shows 500,000 to 700,000 distinct CDR3 sequences, about 20% of them seen only once. V dropped 6 bases and J dropped 8; count of bases not matched to a gene: 5. The CDR3 runs to 14 residues. Stable hyperthyroidism meant no ophthalmopathy within 18 months of follow-up. Certain patients, namely those with other autoimmune diseases, uncontrolled infections, pregnancy or lactation, were excluded.

The origin of this receptor is a woman aged 18-29 years with stable Graves' hyperthyroidism. Some clones in this sample may be carry-over from other donors' samples. Sequenced: peripheral blood. This chain joins TRBV12-3 or TRBV12-4 and TRBJ2-2; 11 bases align to TRBD2. CDR3 nucleotides: TGTGCCAGCAGACTAGCGGGAGTGATTGGGGAGCTGTTTTTT. Amino acids: CASRLAGVIGELFF.